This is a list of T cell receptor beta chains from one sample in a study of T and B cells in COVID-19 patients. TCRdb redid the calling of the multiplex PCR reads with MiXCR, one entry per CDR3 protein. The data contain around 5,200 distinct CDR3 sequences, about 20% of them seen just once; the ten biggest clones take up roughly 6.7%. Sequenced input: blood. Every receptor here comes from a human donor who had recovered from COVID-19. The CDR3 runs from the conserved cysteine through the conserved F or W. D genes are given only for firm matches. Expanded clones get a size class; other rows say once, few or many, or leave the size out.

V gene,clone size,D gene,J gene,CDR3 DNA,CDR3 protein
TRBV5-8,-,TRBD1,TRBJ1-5,TGTGCCAGCAGGAACAGGGGCAGTGGCGATCAGCCCCAGCATTTT,CASRNRGSGDQPQHF
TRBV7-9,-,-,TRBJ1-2,TGTGCCAGCAGCTTACTAGGGAAGTATGGCTACACCTTC,CASSLLGKYGYTF
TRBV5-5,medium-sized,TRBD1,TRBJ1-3,TGTGCCAGCAGCTTGGGGGACAGGGGAAACACCATATATTTT,CASSLGDRGNTIYF
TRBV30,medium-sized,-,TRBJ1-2,TGTGCCTGGAGTGGGGGCGGAGGCTACACCTTC,CAWSGGGGYTF
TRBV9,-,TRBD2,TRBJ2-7,TGTGCCAGCAGCGTAGCTGAGCTAGCGGGTAACTACGAGCAGTACTTC,CASSVAELAGNYEQYF
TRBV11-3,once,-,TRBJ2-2,TGTGCCAGCAGCTTACCGAGGACCGTTAACACCGGGGAGCTGTTTTTT,CASSLPRTVNTGELFF
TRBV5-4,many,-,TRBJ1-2,TGTGCCAGCAGCTTCGGGACTGAGAACTATGGCTACACCTTC,CASSFGTENYGYTF
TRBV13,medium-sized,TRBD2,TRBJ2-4,TGTGCCAGCAGGAGACTAGCGGTTGGAAACATTCAGTACTTC,CASRRLAVGNIQYF
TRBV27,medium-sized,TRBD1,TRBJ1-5,TGTGCCAGCAGTTCTACAGGGGTCGGGGAGCCCCAGCATTTT,CASSSTGVGEPQHF
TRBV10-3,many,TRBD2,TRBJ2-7,TGTGCCATCAGCGAAGGACTAGCGGGGCACGAGCAGTACTTC,CAISEGLAGHEQYF
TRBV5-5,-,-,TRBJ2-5,TGCGCCAGCAGCTTGGATCCCCACCAAGAGACCCAGTACTTC,CASSLDPHQETQYF
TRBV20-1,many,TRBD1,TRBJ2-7,TGCAGTGCTAGGGACCCGGGACAGGGCTACGAGCAGTACTTC,CSARDPGQGYEQYF
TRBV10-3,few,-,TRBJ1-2,TGTGCCATCAGTGAGTCGGTTGGGGGCTACTATGGCTACACCTTC,CAISESVGGYYGYTF
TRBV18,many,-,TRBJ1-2,TGTGCCAGCTCACCGCGGGGATCCGGCTATGGCTACACCTTC,CASSPRGSGYGYTF
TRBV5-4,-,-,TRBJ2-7,TGTGCCAGCAGCTTGGACGGGTGGGGGACCTACGAGCAGTACTTC,CASSLDGWGTYEQYF
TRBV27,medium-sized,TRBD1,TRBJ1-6,TGTGCCAGCAGTTTCGGCACCGGGACAGGGGATAGGAATTCACCCCTCCACTTT,CASSFGTGTGDRNSPLHF
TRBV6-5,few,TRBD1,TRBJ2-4,TGTGCCAGCAGTTACACAGGACAGGGGCGGAACATTCAGTACTTC,CASSYTGQGRNIQYF
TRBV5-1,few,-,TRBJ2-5,TGCGCCAGCAGCTTCGGGGGGCCCCAAGAGACCCAGTACTTC,CASSFGGPQETQYF